This T cell receptor beta chain was sequenced in a study of T-cell reconstitution after alpha-beta-depleted transplantation in children. General study results and limits: In some patients, recipient T cells and intrathymic progenitors surviving conditioning explained high day-60 diversity. Roughly two months post-transplant, alpha-beta T cells reportedly originated from several hundred graft clones that had expanded. Most T-cell counts and diversity one year after the transplant came from T cells that were newly produced.

A TCRbeta library incorporating unique molecular identifiers was prepared. TCRdb reprocessed the PCR reads with MiXCR, giving one entry per CDR3 protein. This table holds hundreds of thousands of distinct CDR3 sequences, around 12% found once. The CDR3 spans 17 residues. Germline loops: CDR1 SGHTA, CDR2 FQGNSA. Trimming took off 3 bases at V and 0 bases at J, with 14 bases between the two ends. Of note for this clonotype: As yet, its antigen is unknown.

The source is a girl aged 2 to 9 with congenital amegakaryocytic thrombocytopenia, due to receive a stem cell transplant. V and J are TRBV7-2 and TRBJ2-2, with D perhaps matching TRBD2 (6 bases). The source material was PBMCs, sampled before TCRalphabeta/CD19-depleted stem cell transplant. As DNA, the CDR3 is TGTGCCAGCAGCTTGGCGGGAAACGCCGCGAACACCGGGGAGCTGTTTTTT. It yields the protein CASSLAGNAANTGELFF. Variable domain in full (rest from reference TRBV7-2 and TRBJ2-2): GAGVSQSPSNKVTEKGKDVELRCDPISGHTALYWYRQSLGQGLEFLIYFQGNSAPDKSGLPSDRFSAERTGGSVSTLTIQRTQQEDSAVYLCASSLAGNAANTGELFFGEGSRLTVL.